Below, 12 T cell receptor beta chains from the same sample are listed, as sequenced in a study of blood T cells in healthy people across ages. Sample-barcoded 5' priming and a J-beta primer mix drove a second PCR of roughly 6 to 12 cycles. In TCRdb, the 5' RACE reads were re-called with MiXCR into one record per CDR3 protein. The sample includes about 940,000 distinct CDR3 sequences, about 48% seen only once; the top ten take around 15%. Sequenced input: blood. The receptor set was obtained from a man younger than 40 in good health.

V is TRBV6-5 and J is TRBJ2-4, with D possibly being TRBD2 (5 bases). Germline CDR1 and CDR2: MNHEY and SVGAGI. CDR3 size: 15 residues. V was shortened by 6 bases and J by 3 bases, with 15 bases between the two germline ends. The CDR3 is CASRSPTSFKNIQYF. The CDR3 DNA sequence: TGTGCCAGCAGATCCCCTACTAGTTTCAAAAACATTCAGTACTTC.

The chain uses TRBV4-3 and TRBJ1-1; TRBD1 matches 7 bases. The J segment lost 7 bases and the V segment lost 0 bases, leaving 8 bases of the junction unmatched. The germline gives CDR1 LGHNA, CDR2 YSLEER. The CDR3 totals 15 residues. This CDR3 is CASSQDSGQPDEAFF. CDR3 bases: TGCGCCAGCAGCCAAGATTCGGGACAGCCTGATGAAGCTTTCTTT.

This clonotype occurred once. V is TRBV28 and J is TRBJ2-5; 8 nucleotides agree with TRBD1. The DNA end lines up better with TRBJ2-7; the J call may be wrong. CDR3 length: 16 amino acids. In germline, CDR1 is MDHEN, CDR2 SYDVKM. CDR3 in amino acids: CASSLARQGFGAEQYF. The DNA of the CDR3 is TGTGCCAGCAGTTTAGCGCGACAGGGGTTTGGCGCCGAGCAGTACTTC.

The chain couples TRBV5-1 to TRBJ1-5; D not resolved. Germline-derived CDR1 and CDR2 are SGHRS and YFSETQ. Trimming took 0 bases from V and 5 from J, leaving 6 bases between them. This CDR3 is built from 13 residues. The CDR3 loop reads CASSLGWDQPQHF. The CDR3 coding sequence is TGCGCCAGCAGCTTGGGCTGGGATCAGCCCCAGCATTTT.

The chain links TRBV20-1 to TRBJ2-3; 11 bases are shared with TRBD2. V shed 6 bases and J 4 bases; nucleotides not matched to a gene: 3. The CDR3 runs to 13 residues. Germline V gene data show CDR1 as DFQATT and CDR2 as SNEGSKA (reference sequence). The chain's CDR3 is CSARTSGSDTQYF. CDR3 bases: TGCAGTGCCAGGACTAGCGGGTCAGATACGCAGTATTTT.

V is TRBV4-1 and J is TRBJ1-2; TRBD1 matches 7 bases. The V and J ends lost 5 bases and 4 bases, in that order; junction bases with no gene match: 10. This CDR3 spans 15 amino acids. CDR1 is MGHRA, CDR2 YSYEKL, per germline. The CDR3 sequence: CASSGLTTGLYGYTF. The CDR3 nucleotides read TGCGCCAGCAGCGGTCTGACGACAGGGCTCTATGGCTACACCTTC.

V is TRBV29-1 and J is TRBJ2-1; 8 bases line up with TRBD1. V was clipped by 2 bases and J by 6 bases; unmatched bases: 12. This CDR3 is built from 16 residues. CDR1 SQVTM and CDR2 ANQGSEA come from the germline V gene. Written as DNA, the CDR3 is TGCAGCGTTGAATCCAGGGGGCGGGGAGGAGGCAATGAGCAGTTCTTC. This encodes CSVESRGRGGGNEQFF.

This clonotype was observed many times. V is TRBV4-2 and J is TRBJ2-3; D remains ambiguous. Trimming removed 3 bases at V and 6 bases at J, with 7 bases between. The CDR3 covers 12 residues. Germline assignment: CDR1 LGHNA and CDR2 YNFKEQ. CDR3 residues: CASSHEGDTQYF. CDR3 nucleotides: TGTGCCAGCAGCCATGAAGGGGATACGCAGTATTTT.

The chain joins TRBV27 to TRBJ1-5; 7 bases map to TRBD1. This CDR3 region has 15 residues. V was pared by 10 bases and J by 3 bases, with 12 bases of the junction left unmatched. Germline V gene lookup returns CDR1 MNHEY and CDR2 SMNVEV (reference sequence). The CDR3 loop reads CATRPTGASNQPQHF. As DNA, the CDR3 is TGTGCCACCCGACCAACAGGGGCTTCCAATCAGCCCCAGCATTTT.

J is TRBJ2-2 and V is TRBV29-1; D might be TRBD2 (6 bases). From germline, CDR1 is SQVTM and CDR2 ANQGSEA. Trimming cost V 3 bases and J 4 bases, with 9 bases left between them. The CDR3 has 13 residues. The chain's CDR3 is CSVETEGTGELFF. In DNA form, the CDR3 reads TGCAGCGTTGAGACGGAGGGCACCGGGGAGCTGTTTTTT.

The chain couples TRBV4-1 to TRBJ1-5; 9 bases are a match to TRBD1. Germline values: CDR1 MGHRA, CDR2 YSYEKL. The junction had 8 bases not matched to a gene; V was cut back by 1 base and J by 7 bases. This CDR3 has 16 amino acids. As DNA, the CDR3 is TGCGCCAGCAGCCAAGCTCACGGGACAGGGTACCAGCCCCAGCATTTT. Its translation: CASSQAHGTGYQPQHF.

The rearrangement uses TRBV29-1 and TRBJ2-7; D remains unclear. The V and J ends lost 2 bases and 2 bases respectively, with 10 bases between them. The CDR3 spans 13 residues. Germline CDR1 SQVTM, CDR2 ANQGSEA. The CDR3 loop is CSVELAGPYEQYF. The CDR3 DNA is TGCAGCGTTGAACTCGCCGGGCCCTACGAGCAGTACTTC.